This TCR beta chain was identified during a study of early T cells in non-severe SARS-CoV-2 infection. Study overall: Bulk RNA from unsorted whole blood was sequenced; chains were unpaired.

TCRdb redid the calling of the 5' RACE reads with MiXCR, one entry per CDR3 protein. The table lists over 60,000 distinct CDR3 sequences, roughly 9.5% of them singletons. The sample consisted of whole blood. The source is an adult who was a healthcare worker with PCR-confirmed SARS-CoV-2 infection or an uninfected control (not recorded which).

The CDR3 reads CALQGAGTDTQYF. CDR3 nucleotide sequence: TGTGCCTTACAGGGGGCGGGCACAGATACGCAGTATTTT. This chain uses TRBV7-2 with TRBJ2-3; 9 bases agree with TRBD1. Trimming at V came to 11 bases and at J to 1 base, leaving 4 bases not matched to a gene. Germline CDR1 reads SGHTA; CDR2 reads FQGNSA. There are 13 residues in the CDR3. Together with reference TRBV7-2 and TRBJ2-3, the CDR3 gives the full variable domain: GAGVSQSPSNKVTEKGKDVELRCDPISGHTALYWYRQSLGQGLEFLIYFQGNSAPDKSGLPSDRFSAERTGGSVSTLTIQRTQQEDSAVYLCALQGAGTDTQYFGPGTRLTVL.